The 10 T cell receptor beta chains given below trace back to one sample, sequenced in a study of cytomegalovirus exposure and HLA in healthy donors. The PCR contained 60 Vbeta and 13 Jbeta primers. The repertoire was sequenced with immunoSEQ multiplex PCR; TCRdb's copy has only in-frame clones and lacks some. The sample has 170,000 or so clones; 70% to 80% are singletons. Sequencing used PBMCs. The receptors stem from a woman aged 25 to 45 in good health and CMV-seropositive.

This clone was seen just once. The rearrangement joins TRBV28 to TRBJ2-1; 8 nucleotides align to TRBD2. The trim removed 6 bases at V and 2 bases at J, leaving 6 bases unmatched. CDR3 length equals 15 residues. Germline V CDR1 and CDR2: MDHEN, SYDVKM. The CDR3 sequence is CASSQLAAPYNEQFF. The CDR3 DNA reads TGTGCCAGCAGCCAACTAGCGGCGCCCTACAATGAGCAGTTCTTC.

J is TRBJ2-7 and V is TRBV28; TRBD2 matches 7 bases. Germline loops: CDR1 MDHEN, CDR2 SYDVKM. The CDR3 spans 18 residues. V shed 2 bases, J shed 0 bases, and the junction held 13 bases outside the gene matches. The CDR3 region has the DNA TGTGCCAGCAGTTTAGTCTTACGGAGCGGGGATAGCTCCTACGAGCAGTACTTC. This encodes CASSLVLRSGDSSYEQYF.

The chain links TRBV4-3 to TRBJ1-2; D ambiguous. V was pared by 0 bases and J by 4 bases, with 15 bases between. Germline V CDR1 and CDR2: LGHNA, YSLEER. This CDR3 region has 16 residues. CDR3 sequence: CASSQDTWAEPYGYTF. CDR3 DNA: TGCGCCAGCAGCCAAGATACTTGGGCAGAACCCTATGGCTACACCTTC.

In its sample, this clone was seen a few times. The CDR3 DNA reads TGTGCCAGCAGCCGGGACAGTGAAGAGACCCAGTACTTC. Translating it yields CASSRDSEETQYF. The rearrangement joins TRBV27 to TRBJ2-5; 7 bases are a match to TRBD1. CDR1 MNHEY and CDR2 SMNVEV come from the germline V gene (reference sequence). Trimming at V came to 6 bases and at J to 3 bases, leaving 4 bases not matched to a gene. The CDR3 loop spans 13 amino acids.

The CDR3 bases are TGTGCCACCTGCGCGGGAGGCACAGATACGCAGTATTTT. Encoded protein: CATCAGGTDTQYF. V gene TRBV28 combines with J gene TRBJ2-3; 7 bases match TRBD2. The junction had 5 bases not matched to a gene; V was cut back by 10 bases and J by 1 base. This CDR3 is built from 13 residues. Germline CDR1 is MDHEN and CDR2 is SYDVKM. Combining the CDR3 with reference TRBV28 and TRBJ2-3 gives the whole variable domain DVKVTQSSRYLVKRTGEKVFLECVQDMDHENMFWYRQDPGLGLRLIYFSYDVKMKEKGDIPEGYSVSREKKERFSLILESASTNQTSMYLCATCAGGTDTQYFGPGTRLTVL.

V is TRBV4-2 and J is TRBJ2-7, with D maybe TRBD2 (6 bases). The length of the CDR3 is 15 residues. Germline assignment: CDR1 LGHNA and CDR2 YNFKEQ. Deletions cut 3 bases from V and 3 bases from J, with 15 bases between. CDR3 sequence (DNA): TGTGCCAGCAGCCAGCAAGGTAGCGGAAGCTACGAGCAGTACTTC. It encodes CASSQQGSGSYEQYF.

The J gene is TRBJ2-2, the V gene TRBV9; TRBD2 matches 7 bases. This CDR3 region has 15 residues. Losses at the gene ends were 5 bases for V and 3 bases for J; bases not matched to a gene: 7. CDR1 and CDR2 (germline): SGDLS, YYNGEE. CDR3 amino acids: CASRPGRADTGELFF. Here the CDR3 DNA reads TGTGCCAGCAGGCCGGGGAGGGCCGACACCGGGGAGCTGTTTTTT.

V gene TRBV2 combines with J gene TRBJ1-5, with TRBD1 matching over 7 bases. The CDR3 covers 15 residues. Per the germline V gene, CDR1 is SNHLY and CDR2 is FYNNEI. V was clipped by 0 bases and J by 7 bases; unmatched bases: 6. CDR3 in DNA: TGTGCCAGCAGTGAAGCGACGCCGACAGGGCAGCCCCAGCATTTT. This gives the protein CASSEATPTGQPQHF.

The CDR3, as DNA: TGTGCCAGCAGCTTAAGTCAGGGAGGATCCTACGAGCAGTACTTC. Translating gives CASSLSQGGSYEQYF. V gene TRBV11-3 combines with J gene TRBJ2-7, with D possibly TRBD2 on 6 matching bases. Germline CDR1 SGHNT, CDR2 YENEEA. The CDR3 spans 15 residues. Trimming left V 2 bases short and J 1 base short, with 12 bases between.

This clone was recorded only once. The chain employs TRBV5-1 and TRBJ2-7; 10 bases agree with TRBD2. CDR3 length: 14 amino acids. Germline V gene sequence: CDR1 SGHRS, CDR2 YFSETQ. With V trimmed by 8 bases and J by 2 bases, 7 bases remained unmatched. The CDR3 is CASMTSGLPYEQYF. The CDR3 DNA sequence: TGCGCCAGTATGACTAGCGGGCTGCCCTACGAGCAGTACTTC.